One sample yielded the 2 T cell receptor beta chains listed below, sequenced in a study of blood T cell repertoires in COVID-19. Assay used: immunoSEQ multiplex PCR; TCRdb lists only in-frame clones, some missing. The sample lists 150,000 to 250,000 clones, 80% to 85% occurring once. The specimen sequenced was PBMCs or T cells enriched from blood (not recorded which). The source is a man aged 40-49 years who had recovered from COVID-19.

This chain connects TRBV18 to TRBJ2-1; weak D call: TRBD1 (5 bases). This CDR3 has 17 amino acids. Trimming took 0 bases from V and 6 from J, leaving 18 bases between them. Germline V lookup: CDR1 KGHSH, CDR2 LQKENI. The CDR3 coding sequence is TGTGCCAGCTCACCACCAGGTTTTCAGCTGGGGCTCAATGAGCAGTTCTTC. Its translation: CASSPPGFQLGLNEQFF.

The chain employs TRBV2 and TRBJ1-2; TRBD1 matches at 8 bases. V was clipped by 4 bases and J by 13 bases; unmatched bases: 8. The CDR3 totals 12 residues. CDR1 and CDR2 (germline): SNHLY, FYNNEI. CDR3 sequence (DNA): TGTGCCAGCAGTGGCTTGACAGGGGTTCTCACCTTC. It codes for CASSGLTGVLTF.